This T cell receptor beta chain comes out of a study of shared clonotypes between healthy human individuals. Remarks on this clone: Its antigen is still unknown.

General study findings and limits: A generally larger estimated richness was seen in naive subsets than in memory subsets.

There are 14 residues in the CDR3. Germline V gene data show CDR1 as SGHRS and CDR2 as YFSETQ. V was trimmed by 2 bases and J by 7 bases, leaving 13 bases between them. Libraries were prepared by immunoSEQ multiplex PCR; TCRdb keeps only in-frame clonotypes and omits some of them. The sample lists under 2,500,000 clones, almost 96% occurring once. The chain uses TRBV5-1 and TRBJ1-3; D gene unclear. The sequencing sample was made of naive CD4+ T cells sorted from blood. Subset: CD45RA+ positively selected. The TCR originated in a man aged 18 to 29 in good health. For the CDR3, the DNA is TGCGCCAGCAGCTTTGGGTCTGGCGCGAACACCATATATTTT. Protein product: CASSFGSGANTIYF.